This T cell receptor (beta chain) emerged from a study of shared clonotypes between healthy human individuals (dated by TCRdb to the early 2020s). Context from the whole study: The cohort comprised a couple of women and a few men aged 18 to 49 years. For each donor, CD4 naive and CD4 memory were each run on three plates, CD8 naive on two plates, and CD8 memory on one plate. To estimate repertoire size and how much clonotype sharing occurs between individuals, the study deeply sequenced the blood TCR repertoires of five healthy adults. To increase sequencing depth and limit assay-specific biases, TCR repertoire library preparation and sequencing were carried out by different laboratories using diverse techniques. Per donor, leukapheresis produced somewhere between about 0.9 and 10 billion PBMCs. Results and caveats for the whole study, not just this receptor: Even with the large sequencing depth, rarefaction of the sorted-subset datasets indicated that sequencing was incomplete. Pairwise subsampling indicated that sequencing depth was expected to affect the degree of clonotype sharing among donors. The genetic and exposure-history diversity represented was limited by the small number of donors. Clonotypes shared by all four sorted-subset donors showed higher generation probabilities than non-shared clonotypes. When a handful of donors were compared, the shared fraction of clonotypes was 5% to 6.5% for naive CD4, around 3.6% for naive CD8, 2% to 2.5% for memory CD4, and 0.4% for memory CD8. Naive subsets generally had larger estimated clonotype richness than memory subsets did. Sampling was restricted to blood, and TCR repertoires in tissue are likely to differ from TCR repertoires in blood.

The sample holds one count of this clone. Its antigen is currently not known. No qualities accompany the bases; no much larger clone lies one base away. Using the deep immunoSEQ assay, multiplex PCR amplified TCR CDR3 regions from genomic DNA. Extracted genomic DNA from each cell subset was spread evenly across all wells of several immunoSEQ 96-well plates, with each plate serving as a replicate. For sorted subsets, about 0.2 ug genomic DNA, equal to some 30,000 T cell genomes, was loaded into each replicate PCR. The purified libraries were quantified using a Qubit 3.0 fluorometer, sized with a Bioanalyzer 2100, and then quantified again using the KAPA Library Quantification kit. Every immunoSEQ 96-well plate was sequenced on a separate single-read 150-cycle Illumina NextSeq 550 flow cell. The study's processing was this. Because only junctional sequences without quality scores were contained in the immunoSEQ output, filtering matching that applied to full-length reads could not be performed. To assign V/J genes and CDR3, sequences were annotated using PyIR, a Python wrapper for IgBLAST v1.9, with IMGT germline references. Reads with weak V/J assignments (E-value above 1e-6), missing CDR3, stop codons, out-of-frame junctions, or ambiguous translated residues were removed. V3J clonotypes were defined as sequences sharing the same inferred V gene, J gene, and CDR3 amino acid sequence. Percentage overlap between repertoires was calculated by dividing the number of shared unique clonotypes by the size of the smaller repertoire. RTK rarefaction, the Chao1 estimator, and Recon v2.1 estimates of unobserved clonotypes were used to assess repertoire richness. Generation probabilities for all TCRbeta clonotypes obtained by the gDNA method from a handful of donors were computed using OLGA. Entries here come from immuneACCESS through TCRdb and include only in-frame sequences with V and J called. Some clones fail to appear in such tables; in the studies checked, an unresolved V gene covers under half of the shortfall, and the cause of the remainder is unknown. The DNA gave D and trimming, while V, J and clone size come from that table. For this sample there are millions of clones; around nine tenths appear just once. Around 0.14% of the sample rests with the top ten.

Healthy HIV-negative adults with no recently reported acute infections or vaccinations were included as donors. All donors were Caucasian adults living in Nashville, Tennessee, USA. CD4+ T cells were enriched by magnetic negative selection; naive cells were then positively selected on CD45RA, and the negative fraction formed the memory subset. Blood was collected by leukapheresis, and PBMCs were isolated by Ficoll-Histopaque density gradient centrifugation and then cryopreserved in liquid nitrogen vapor phase. Purity and quantity of every magnetically sorted T cell population were checked by analytical flow cytometry. Genomic DNA was isolated from each sorted fraction and quantified by UV absorbance on a Nanodrop 2000c. The sequence was obtained from a man aged 18 to 30 in good health. Sample: naive CD4+ T cells sorted from blood. The cell subset or site label, as the study defines it: CD45RA+ positively selected.

The DNA sequence is as follows: TGCGCCAGCAGCTTGAGTGGATTCGGGGAGCTGTTTTTT. Its translation is CASSLSGFGELFF. The sequence joins TRBV5-1 to TRBJ2-2, with the D gene not clear enough to name. From the cysteine up to the phenylalanine, the CDR3 has a length of 13 residues. The retained sequence is limited to the CDR3, 39 bases, with the frame set at the first base. In the germline V gene, CDR1 corresponds to SGHRS and CDR2 to YFSETQ. V is pared back by 1 base and J by 7 bases, with 8 bases lying between the germline termini. The variable domain in full, with residues beyond the CDR3 obtained from the reference TRBV5-1 and TRBJ2-2 genes, is KAGVTQTPRYLIKTRGQQVTLSCSPISGHRSVSWYQQTPGQGLQFLFEYFSETQRNKGNFPGRFSGRQFSNSRSEMNVSTLELGDSALYLCASSLSGFGELFFGEGSRLTVL.